The sequence of this T cell receptor beta chain was determined in a study of blood T cell repertoires in COVID-19. Recovered participants had two consecutive negative NP/OP PCR tests, healthcare professional clearance, or symptom resolution. The trim removed 6 bases at V and 2 bases at J, leaving 4 bases unmatched. The CDR3 is 15 residues long. CDR1 is MDHEN, CDR2 SYDVKM, per germline. As processed by the authors: Amplifying reference gene primers gave estimates of nucleated cell counts. Repertoires were generated with immunoSEQ multiplex PCR, while TCRdb's copy carries only in-frame clones and drops some. That table furnishes V, J and clone size, whereas the DNA furnished D and trimming. The table lists around 290,000 clones, 80% to 95% of them singletons.

The sequencing sample was made of PBMCs or T cells enriched from blood (not recorded which). The sequence derives from a woman in her 30s who had recovered from COVID-19. The V and J genes are TRBV28 and TRBJ2-5; 12 bases are a match to TRBD1. CDR3 residues: CASSWDRGLQETQYF. Written as DNA, the CDR3 is TGTGCCAGCAGCTGGGACAGGGGGCTTCAAGAGACCCAGTACTTC. Using reference TRBV28 and TRBJ2-5 for the parts outside the CDR3, the full variable domain is DVKVTQSSRYLVKRTGEKVFLECVQDMDHENMFWYRQDPGLGLRLIYFSYDVKMKEKGDIPEGYSVSREKKERFSLILESASTNQTSMYLCASSWDRGLQETQYFGPGTRLLVL.